Listed below are T cell receptor beta chains from one sample, sequenced in a study of response to subunit inactivated influenza vaccine. TCRdb reprocessed the RT-PCR reads with MiXCR, giving one entry per CDR3 protein. The sample consists of more than 400,000 distinct CDR3 sequences, approximately 9.9% of them appearing once. Sequencing was performed on PBMCs from blood, taken roughly 45 days after vaccination. Source of these receptors: a man aged 45-60 years who received an inactivated influenza vaccine. Both conserved end residues are trimmed from each CDR3. Size tells how often a clone was seen (once, few, many) or the class of an expanded clone, and some rows leave it out.

abundance,v_gene,CDR3aa
few,TRBV27,ASSSNLDGTKLF
few,TRBV29-1,SVEEGTRGETQY
few,TRBV11-2,ASSLDGRNTGELF
many,TRBV20-1,SASENRGWSNQPQH
many,TRBV7-2,ASSPRVPEAF
-,TRBV7-2,ASSPQHTDTQY
-,TRBV14,ASSYTGKKY
-,TRBV6-2/TRBV6-3,ASSLLRTKPETQY
-,TRBV5-1,ASSFTVGVNTEAF
many,TRBV29-1,SVEPLSGTNTGELF
few,TRBV6-1,ASRLLTGTVGVETQY
many,TRBV29-1,SVEGGGTYGYT
-,TRBV4-2,ASSQEWAYTDTQY
-,TRBV7-3,ASSRTGSLDTQY
many,TRBV12-3/TRBV12-4,ASSRRGRDQPQH
-,TRBV9,ASSVDLGASEQY
many,TRBV3-1,ASSQDGAGTSGDTQY
few,TRBV2,ASSEGFRGVGNQPQH
-,TRBV12-3/TRBV12-4,ASSLRADNQPQH
-,TRBV12-3/TRBV12-4,ASSLATSIGNEQF
-,TRBV30,AWSVDWGYTGELF
-,TRBV7-9,ASTPSSHNEQY
-,TRBV20-1,SARDSGGVGEKLF
many,TRBV10-1,ASSESGLASLNEQF
few,TRBV20-1,SAWEPKGYT
-,TRBV14,ASSQTVVKQF
few,TRBV30,AWSPWSSYNEQF
-,TRBV12-3/TRBV12-4,ASTYPPGEPRFSTDTQY
many,TRBV20-1,SAMRLAGQETQY
few,TRBV12-3/TRBV12-4,ASRRGRTDGYT
few,TRBV10-3,AISESAGLYNEQF
-,TRBV12-3/TRBV12-4,ASSSGSHGADTQY
many,TRBV7-8,ASSPTGAPRETQY
many,TRBV12-3/TRBV12-4,ASSPPTDTQY
few,TRBV7-9,ASSYGTGLNQPQH
few,TRBV7-9,ASSLVGLADTGELF
-,TRBV12-3/TRBV12-4,ASSFMGTGELF
few,TRBV4-3,ASSQDTGTGGNTIY
few,TRBV7-9,ASSPGLTNPGGYT
-,TRBV4-3,ASSQQGSGELF
many,TRBV20-1,SASGGLGYEQY
many,TRBV5-1,ASSSGLAGASDTQY
-,TRBV12-3/TRBV12-4,ASSHTGTGYYGQY
-,TRBV24-1,ATSLRDNEQF
-,TRBV28,ASMKTSGSTETQY